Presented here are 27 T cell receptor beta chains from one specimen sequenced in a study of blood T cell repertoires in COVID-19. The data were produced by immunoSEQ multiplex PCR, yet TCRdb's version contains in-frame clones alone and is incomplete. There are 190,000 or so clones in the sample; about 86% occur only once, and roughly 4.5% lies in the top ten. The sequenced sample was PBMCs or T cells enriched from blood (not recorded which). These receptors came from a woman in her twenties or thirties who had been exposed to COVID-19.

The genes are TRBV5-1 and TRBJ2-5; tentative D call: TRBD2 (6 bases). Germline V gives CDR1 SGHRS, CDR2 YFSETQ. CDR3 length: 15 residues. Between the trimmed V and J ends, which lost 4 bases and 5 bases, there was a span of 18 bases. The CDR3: CASSRVVGGKETQYF. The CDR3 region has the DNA TGCGCCAGCAGCCGGGTGGTGGGGGGAAAGGAGACCCAGTACTTC.

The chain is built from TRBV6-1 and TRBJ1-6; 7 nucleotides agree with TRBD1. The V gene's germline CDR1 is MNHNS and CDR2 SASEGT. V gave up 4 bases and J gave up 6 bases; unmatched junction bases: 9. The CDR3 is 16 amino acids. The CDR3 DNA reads TGTGCCAGCAGTGGTAACCCGGGACAGTCTAATTCACCCCTCCACTTT. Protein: CASSGNPGQSNSPLHF.

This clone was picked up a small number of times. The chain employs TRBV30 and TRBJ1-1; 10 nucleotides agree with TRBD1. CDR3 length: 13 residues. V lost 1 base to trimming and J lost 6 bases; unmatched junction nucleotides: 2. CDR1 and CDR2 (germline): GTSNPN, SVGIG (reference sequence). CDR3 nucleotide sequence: TGTGCCTGGAGTGGGGACAGGGGCCCTGAAGCTTTCTTT. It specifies CAWSGDRGPEAFF.

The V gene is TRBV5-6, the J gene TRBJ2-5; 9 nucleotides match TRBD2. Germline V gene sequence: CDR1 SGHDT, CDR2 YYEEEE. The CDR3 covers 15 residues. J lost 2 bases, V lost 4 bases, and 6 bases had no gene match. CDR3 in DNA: TGTGCCAGCAGCCCCGGCCTAGCGGGACAAGAGACCCAGTACTTC. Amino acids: CASSPGLAGQETQYF.

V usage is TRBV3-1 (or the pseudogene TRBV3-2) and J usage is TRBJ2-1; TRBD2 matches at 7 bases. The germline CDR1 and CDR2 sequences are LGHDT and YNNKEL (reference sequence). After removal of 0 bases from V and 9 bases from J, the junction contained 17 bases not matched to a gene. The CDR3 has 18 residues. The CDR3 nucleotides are TGTGCCAGCAGCCAAGATCCGCCCGGAGCGGGGCCTGTTCGTGAGCAGTTCTTC. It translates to CASSQDPPGAGPVREQFF.

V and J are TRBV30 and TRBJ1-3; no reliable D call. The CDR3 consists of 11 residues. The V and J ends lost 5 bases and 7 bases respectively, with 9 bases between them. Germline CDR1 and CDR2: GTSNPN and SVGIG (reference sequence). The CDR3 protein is CAWYGGNTIYF. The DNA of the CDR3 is TGTGCCTGGTATGGCGGGAACACCATATATTTT.

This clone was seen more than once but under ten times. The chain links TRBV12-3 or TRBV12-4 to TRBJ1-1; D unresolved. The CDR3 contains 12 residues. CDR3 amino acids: CAEQEMNTEAFF. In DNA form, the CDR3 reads TGTGCAGAACAAGAAATGAACACTGAAGCTTTCTTT.

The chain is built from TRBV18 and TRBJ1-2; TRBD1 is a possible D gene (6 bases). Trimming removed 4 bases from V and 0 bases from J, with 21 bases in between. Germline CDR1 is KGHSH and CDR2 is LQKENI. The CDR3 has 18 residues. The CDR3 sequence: CASSQQAAIGQSNYGYTF. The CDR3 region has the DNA TGTGCCAGCTCACAACAGGCGGCCATAGGACAGTCTAACTATGGCTACACCTTC.

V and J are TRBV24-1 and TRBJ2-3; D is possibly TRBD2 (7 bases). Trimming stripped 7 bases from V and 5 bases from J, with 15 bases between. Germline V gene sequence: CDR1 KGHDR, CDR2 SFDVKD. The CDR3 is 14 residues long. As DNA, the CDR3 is TGTGCCACCAGCCCGGGGGGCCGGGTAGATACGCAGTATTTT. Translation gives CATSPGGRVDTQYF.

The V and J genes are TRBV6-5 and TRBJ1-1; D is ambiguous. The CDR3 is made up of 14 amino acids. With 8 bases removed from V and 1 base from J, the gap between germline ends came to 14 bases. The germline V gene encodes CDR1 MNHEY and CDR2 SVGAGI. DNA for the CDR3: TGTGCCAGCTGTTGGGGAGGGCCGAACACTGAAGCTTTCTTT. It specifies CASCWGGPNTEAFF.

The CDR3 DNA reads as TGTGCCTGGAGCAAACTTTTCAATCAGCCCCAGCATTTT. Translating gives CAWSKLFNQPQHF. The chain is built from TRBV30 and TRBJ1-5; D is unresolved. The V and J ends lost 3 bases and 3 bases respectively, with 9 bases between them. The germline V gene has CDR1 GTSNPN and CDR2 SVGIG (reference sequence). The CDR3 has 13 amino acids.

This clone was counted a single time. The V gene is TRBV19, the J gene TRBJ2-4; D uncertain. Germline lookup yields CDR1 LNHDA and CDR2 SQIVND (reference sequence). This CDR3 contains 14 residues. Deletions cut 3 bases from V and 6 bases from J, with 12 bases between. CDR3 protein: CASSIGKNLNIQYF. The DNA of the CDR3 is TGTGCCAGTAGTATCGGTAAAAACCTAAACATTCAGTACTTC.

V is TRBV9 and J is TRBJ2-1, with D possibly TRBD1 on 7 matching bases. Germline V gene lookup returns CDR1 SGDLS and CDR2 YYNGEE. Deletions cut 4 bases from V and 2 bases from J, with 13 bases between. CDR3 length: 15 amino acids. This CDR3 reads CASSSTGRPYNEQFF. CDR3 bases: TGTGCCAGCAGCTCGACAGGGAGGCCCTACAATGAGCAGTTCTTC.

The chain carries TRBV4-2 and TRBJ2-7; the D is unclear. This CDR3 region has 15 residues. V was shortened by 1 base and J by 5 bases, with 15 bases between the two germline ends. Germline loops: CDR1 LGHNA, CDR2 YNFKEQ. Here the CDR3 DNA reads TGTGCCAGCAGCCAAGGTCCGAGCGTAGGCGACGAGCAGTACTTC. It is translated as CASSQGPSVGDEQYF.

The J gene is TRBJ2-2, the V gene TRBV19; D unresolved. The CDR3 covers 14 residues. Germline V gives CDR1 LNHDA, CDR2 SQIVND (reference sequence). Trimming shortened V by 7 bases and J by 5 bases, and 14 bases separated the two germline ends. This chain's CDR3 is CASMWPPETGELFF. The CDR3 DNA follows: TGTGCCAGTATGTGGCCCCCGGAGACCGGGGAGCTGTTTTTT.

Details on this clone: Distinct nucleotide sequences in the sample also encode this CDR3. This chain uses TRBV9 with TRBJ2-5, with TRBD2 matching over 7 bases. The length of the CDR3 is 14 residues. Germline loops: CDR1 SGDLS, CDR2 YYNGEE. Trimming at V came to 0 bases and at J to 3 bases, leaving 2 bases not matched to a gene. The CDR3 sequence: CASSVGAGEETQYF. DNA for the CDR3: TGTGCCAGCAGCGTAGGGGCGGGGGAAGAGACCCAGTACTTC. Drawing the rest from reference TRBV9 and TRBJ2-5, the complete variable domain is DSGVTQTPKHLITATGQRVTLRCSPRSGDLSVYWYQQSLDQGLQFLIQYYNGEERAKGNILERFSAQQFPDLHSELNLSSLELGDSALYFCASSVGAGEETQYFGPGTRLLVL.

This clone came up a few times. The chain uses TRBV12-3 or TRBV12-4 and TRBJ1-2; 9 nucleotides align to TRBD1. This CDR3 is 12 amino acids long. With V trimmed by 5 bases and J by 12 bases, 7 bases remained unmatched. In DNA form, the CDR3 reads TGTGCCAGCAGTACCGGGACAGGGAGGGACACCTTC. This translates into CASSTGTGRDTF.

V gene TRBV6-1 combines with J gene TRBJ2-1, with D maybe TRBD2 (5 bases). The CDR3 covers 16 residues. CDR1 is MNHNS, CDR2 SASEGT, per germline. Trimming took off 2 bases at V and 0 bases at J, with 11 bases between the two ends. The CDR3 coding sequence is TGTGCCAGCAGTGAACAAATGGGGAGCTCCTACAATGAGCAGTTCTTC. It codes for CASSEQMGSSYNEQFF.

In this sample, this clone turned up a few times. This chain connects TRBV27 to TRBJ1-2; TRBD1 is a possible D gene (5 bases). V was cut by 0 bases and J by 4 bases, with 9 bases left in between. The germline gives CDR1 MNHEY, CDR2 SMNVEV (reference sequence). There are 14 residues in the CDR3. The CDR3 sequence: CASSLSRQSYGYTF. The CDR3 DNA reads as TGTGCCAGCAGTTTATCCCGACAGTCCTATGGCTACACCTTC.

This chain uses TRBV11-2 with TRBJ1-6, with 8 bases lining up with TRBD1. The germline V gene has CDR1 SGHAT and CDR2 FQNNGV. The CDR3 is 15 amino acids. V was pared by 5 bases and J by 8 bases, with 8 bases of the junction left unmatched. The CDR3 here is CASSPGQGGHSPLHF. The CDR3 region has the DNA TGTGCCAGCAGCCCCGGACAGGGCGGGCATTCACCCCTCCACTTT.

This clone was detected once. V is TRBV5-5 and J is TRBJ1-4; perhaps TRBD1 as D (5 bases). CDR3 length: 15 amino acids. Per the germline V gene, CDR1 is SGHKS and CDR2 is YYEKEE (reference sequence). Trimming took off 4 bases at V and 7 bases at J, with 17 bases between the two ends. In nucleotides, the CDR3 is TGTGCCAGCAGCGGCCTCAGCAGGGCTGGTGAAAAACTGTTTTTT. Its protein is CASSGLSRAGEKLFF.

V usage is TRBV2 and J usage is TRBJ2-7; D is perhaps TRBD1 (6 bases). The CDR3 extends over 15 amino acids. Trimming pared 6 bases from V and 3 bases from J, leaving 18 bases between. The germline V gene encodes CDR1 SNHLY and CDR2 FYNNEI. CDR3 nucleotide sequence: TGTGCCAGCAGCCGAACCTACGGGACACGCTACGAGCAGTACTTC. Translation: CASSRTYGTRYEQYF.

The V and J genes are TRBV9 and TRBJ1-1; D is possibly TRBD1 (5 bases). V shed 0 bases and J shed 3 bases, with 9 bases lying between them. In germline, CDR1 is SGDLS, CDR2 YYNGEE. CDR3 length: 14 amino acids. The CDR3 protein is CASSVVGADTEAFF. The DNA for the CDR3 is TGTGCCAGCAGCGTAGTTGGGGCCGACACTGAAGCTTTCTTT.

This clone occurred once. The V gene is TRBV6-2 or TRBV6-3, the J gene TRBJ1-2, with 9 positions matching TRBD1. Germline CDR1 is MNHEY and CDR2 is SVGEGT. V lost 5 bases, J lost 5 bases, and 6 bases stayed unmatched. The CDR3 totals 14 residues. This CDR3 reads CASSTGGIPYGYTF. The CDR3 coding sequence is TGTGCCAGCAGTACAGGGGGCATCCCATATGGCTACACCTTC.

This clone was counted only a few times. As DNA, the CDR3 is TGTGCCAGCAGCCTATTTGCGGGGGGCCACACCGGGGAGCTGTTTTTT. As protein: CASSLFAGGHTGELFF. The chain is built from TRBV3-1 (or the pseudogene TRBV3-2) and TRBJ2-2, with 8 bases matching TRBD2. CDR3 length equals 16 residues. The germline CDR1 and CDR2 sequences are LGHDT and YNNKEL (reference sequence). The V and J ends lost 4 bases and 3 bases, in that order; junction bases with no gene match: 7.

CDR3 sequence: CASSVGTPNQPQHF. CDR3 DNA sequence: TGTGCCAGCAGTGTCGGGACTCCCAATCAGCCCCAGCATTTT. The chain joins TRBV5-5 to TRBJ1-5; a weak D match, TRBD1 (5 bases). The germline gives CDR1 SGHKS, CDR2 YYEKEE (reference sequence). Trimming cost V 5 bases and J 3 bases, with 12 bases left between them. This CDR3 has 14 amino acids. Based on the CDR3 plus reference TRBV5-5 and TRBJ1-5, the full variable domain is DAGVTQSPTHLIKTRGQQVTLRCSPISGHKSVSWYQQVLGQGPQFIFQYYEKEERGRGNFPDRFSARQFPNYSSELNVNALLLGDSALYLCASSVGTPNQPQHFGDGTRLSIL.

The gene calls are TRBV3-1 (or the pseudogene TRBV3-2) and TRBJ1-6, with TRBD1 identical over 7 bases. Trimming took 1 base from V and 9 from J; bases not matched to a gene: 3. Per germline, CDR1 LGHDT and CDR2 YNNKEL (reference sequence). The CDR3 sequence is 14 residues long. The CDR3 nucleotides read TGTGCCAGCAGCCAAGGGAGGGGGCGTTCACCCCTCCACTTT. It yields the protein CASSQGRGRSPLHF.